The present T cell receptor (beta chain) was sequenced within a study of shared clonotypes between healthy human individuals. Trimming took off 7 bases at V and 4 bases at J, with 11 bases between the two ends. The germline V gene encodes CDR1 MNHNS and CDR2 SASEGT. The CDR3 extends over 12 amino acids. Sorted subsets were amplified in replicate PCRs using about 210 ng DNA, roughly 30,000 T cell genomes. Assay: immunoSEQ multiplex PCR; the TCRdb copy retains only in-frame clones and omits some. Found here are 150,000 to 200,000 clones, roughly 93% of them singletons; the top ten hold 0.067%. This receptor was identified in a woman aged 30 to 39 in good health. The chain combines TRBV6-1 with TRBJ2-7, with D perhaps assigned TRBD1 or TRBD2 (6 bases each). The source material was naive CD4+ T cells sorted from blood. The subset here: CD45RA+ positively selected. The CDR3 DNA reads TGTGCCAGCAAGGGGGGCCCTTACGAGCAGTACTTC. The encoded protein is CASKGGPYEQYF.